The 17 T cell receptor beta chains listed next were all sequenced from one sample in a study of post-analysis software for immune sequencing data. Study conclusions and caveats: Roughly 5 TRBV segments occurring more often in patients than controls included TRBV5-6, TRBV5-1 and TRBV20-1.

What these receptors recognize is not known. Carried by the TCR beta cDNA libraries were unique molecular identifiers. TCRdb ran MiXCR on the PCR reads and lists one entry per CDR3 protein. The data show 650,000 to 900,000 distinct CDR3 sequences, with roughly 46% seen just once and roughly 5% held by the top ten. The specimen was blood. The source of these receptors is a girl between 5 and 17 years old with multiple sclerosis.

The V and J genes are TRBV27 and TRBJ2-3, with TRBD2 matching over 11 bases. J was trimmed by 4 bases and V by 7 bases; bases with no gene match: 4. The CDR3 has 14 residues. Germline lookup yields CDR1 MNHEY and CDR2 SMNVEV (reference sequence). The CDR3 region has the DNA TGTGCCAGCAAGGGGACTAGCGGCTCAGATACGCAGTATTTT. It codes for CASKGTSGSDTQYF.

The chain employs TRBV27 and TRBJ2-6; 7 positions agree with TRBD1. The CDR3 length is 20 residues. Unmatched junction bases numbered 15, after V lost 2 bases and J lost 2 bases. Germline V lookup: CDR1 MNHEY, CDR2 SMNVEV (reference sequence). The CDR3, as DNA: TGTGCCAGCAGTTTACGGTCGAGGGGGCGCGATACCCCTGGGGCCAACGTCCTGACTTTC. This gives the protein CASSLRSRGRDTPGANVLTF. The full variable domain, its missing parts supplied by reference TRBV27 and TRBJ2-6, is EAQVTQNPRYLITVTGKKLTVTCSQNMNHEYMSWYRQDPGLGLRQIYYSMNVEVTDKGDVPEGYKVSRKEKRNFPLILESPSPNQTSLYFCASSLRSRGRDTPGANVLTFGAGSRLTVL.

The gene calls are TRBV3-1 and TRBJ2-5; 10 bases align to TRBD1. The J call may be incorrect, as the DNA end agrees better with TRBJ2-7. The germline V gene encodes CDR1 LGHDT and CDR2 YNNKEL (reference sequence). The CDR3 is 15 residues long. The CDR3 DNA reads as TGTGCCAGCAGCCCGGGGACAGGGGAATTTTACGAGCAGTACTTC. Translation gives CASSPGTGEFYEQYF.

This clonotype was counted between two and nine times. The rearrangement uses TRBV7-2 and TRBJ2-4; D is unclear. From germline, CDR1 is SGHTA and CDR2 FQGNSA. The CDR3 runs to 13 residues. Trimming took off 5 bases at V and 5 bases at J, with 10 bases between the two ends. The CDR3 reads CASSVPAENIQYF. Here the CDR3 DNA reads TGTGCCAGCAGCGTACCTGCGGAAAACATTCAGTACTTC.

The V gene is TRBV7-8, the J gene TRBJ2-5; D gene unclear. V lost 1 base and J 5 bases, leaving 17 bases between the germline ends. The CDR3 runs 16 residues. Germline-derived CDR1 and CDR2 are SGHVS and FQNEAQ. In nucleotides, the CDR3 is TGTGCCAGCAGCTTAGGAGTCGTCCCCGGAGCGGAGACCCAGTACTTC. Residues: CASSLGVVPGAETQYF.

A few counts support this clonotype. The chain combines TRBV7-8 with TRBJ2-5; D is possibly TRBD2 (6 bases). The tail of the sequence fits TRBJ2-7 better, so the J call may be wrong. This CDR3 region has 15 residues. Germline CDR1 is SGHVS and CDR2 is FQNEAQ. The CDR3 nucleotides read TGTGCCAGCAGCTTAGCGCCCGGGAGTTGGAACGAGCAGTACTTC. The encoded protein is CASSLAPGSWNEQYF.

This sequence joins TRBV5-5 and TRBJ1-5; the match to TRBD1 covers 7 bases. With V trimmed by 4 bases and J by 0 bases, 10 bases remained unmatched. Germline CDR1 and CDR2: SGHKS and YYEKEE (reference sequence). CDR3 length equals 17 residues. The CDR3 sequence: CASSPRTGFFSNQPQHF. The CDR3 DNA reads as TGTGCCAGCAGCCCCCGGACAGGATTCTTTAGCAATCAGCCCCAGCATTTT.

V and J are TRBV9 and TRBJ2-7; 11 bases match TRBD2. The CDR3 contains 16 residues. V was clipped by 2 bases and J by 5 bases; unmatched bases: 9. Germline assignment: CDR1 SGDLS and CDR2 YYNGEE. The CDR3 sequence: CASSVTTSGSGDEQYF. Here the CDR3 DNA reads TGTGCCAGCAGCGTCACCACTAGCGGGAGCGGGGACGAGCAGTACTTC.

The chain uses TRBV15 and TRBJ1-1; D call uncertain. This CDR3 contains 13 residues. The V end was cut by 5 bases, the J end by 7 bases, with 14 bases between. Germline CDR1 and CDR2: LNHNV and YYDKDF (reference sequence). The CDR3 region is CATSGVGYHEAFF. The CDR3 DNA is TGTGCCACCAGCGGTGTCGGATACCATGAAGCTTTCTTT.

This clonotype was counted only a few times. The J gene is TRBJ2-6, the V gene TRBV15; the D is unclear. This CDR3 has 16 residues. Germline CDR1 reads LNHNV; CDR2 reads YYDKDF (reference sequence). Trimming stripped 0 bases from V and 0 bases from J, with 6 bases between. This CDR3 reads CATSRDLGSGANVLTF. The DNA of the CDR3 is TGTGCCACCAGCAGAGATCTGGGCTCTGGGGCCAACGTCCTGACTTTC.

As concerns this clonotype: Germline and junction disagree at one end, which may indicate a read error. Written as DNA, the CDR3 is TGCAACGTTGCGGACTCAGCCTACGAGCAGTACTTC. Translation gives CNVADSAYEQYF. The chain links TRBV29-1 to TRBJ2-7, with D possibly matching TRBD2 (5 bases). In germline, CDR1 is SQVTM, CDR2 ANQGSEA. This CDR3 is 12 amino acids long.

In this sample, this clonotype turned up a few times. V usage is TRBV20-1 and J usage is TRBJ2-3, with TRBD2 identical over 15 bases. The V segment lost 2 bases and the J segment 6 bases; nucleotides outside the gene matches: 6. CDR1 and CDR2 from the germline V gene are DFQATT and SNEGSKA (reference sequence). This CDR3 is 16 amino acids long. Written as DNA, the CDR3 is TGCAGTGCTAGAAGGCCCGGGACTAGCGGGAGGGATACGCAGTATTTT. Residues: CSARRPGTSGRDTQYF.

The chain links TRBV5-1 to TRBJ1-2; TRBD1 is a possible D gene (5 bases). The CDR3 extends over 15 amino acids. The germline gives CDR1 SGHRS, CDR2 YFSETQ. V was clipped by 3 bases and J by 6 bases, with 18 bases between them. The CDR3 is CASSSGLWGNDGYTF. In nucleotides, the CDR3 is TGCGCCAGCAGCTCGGGGCTGTGGGGGAACGATGGCTACACCTTC.

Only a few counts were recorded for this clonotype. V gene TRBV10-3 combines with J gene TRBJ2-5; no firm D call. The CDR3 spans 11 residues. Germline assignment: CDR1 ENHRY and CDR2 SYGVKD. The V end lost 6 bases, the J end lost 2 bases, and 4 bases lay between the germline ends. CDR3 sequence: CAIRSQETQYF. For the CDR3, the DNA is TGTGCCATCAGGTCTCAAGAGACCCAGTACTTC.

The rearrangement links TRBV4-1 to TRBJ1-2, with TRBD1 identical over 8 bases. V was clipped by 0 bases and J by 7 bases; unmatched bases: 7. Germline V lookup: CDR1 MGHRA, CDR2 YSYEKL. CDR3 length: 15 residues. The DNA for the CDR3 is TGCGCCAGCAGCCAAGATCTAGGACAGGGTGCTGGCTACACCTTC. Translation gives CASSQDLGQGAGYTF.

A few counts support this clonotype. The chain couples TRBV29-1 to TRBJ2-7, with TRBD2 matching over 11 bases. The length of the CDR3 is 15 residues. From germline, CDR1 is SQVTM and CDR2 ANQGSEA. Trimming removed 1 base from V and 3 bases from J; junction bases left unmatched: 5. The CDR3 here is CSVEVAGTSGYEQYF. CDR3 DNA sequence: TGCAGCGTTGAAGTAGCCGGGACTAGCGGCTACGAGCAGTACTTC.

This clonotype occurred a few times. CDR3 bases: TGTGCCAGCAGTCACTCCGGGACGGGAACTGAAGCTTTCTTT. Amino acids: CASSHSGTGTEAFF. This chain uses TRBV25-1 with TRBJ1-1; D might be TRBD1 (5 bases). Trimming took off 5 bases at V and 5 bases at J, with 15 bases between the two ends. This CDR3 comprises 14 residues. Germline CDR1 is MGHDK and CDR2 is SYGVNS.